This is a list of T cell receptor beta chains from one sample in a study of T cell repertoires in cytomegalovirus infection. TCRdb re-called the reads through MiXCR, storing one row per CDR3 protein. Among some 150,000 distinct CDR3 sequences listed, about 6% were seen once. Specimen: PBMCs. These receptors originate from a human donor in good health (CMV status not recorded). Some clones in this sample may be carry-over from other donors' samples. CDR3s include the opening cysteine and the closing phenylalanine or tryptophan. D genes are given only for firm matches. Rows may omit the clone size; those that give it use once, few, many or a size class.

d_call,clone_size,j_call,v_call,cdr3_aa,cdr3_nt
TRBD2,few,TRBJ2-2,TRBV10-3,CAIRISGLAGATGELFF,TGTGCCATCAGGATATCGGGACTAGCGGGGGCCACCGGGGAGCTGTTTTTT
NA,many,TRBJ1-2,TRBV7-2,CASSYLTEGVGYTF,TGTGCCAGCAGCTATTTGACAGAAGGAGTTGGCTACACCTTC
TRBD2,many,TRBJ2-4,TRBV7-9,CAISTSGRPRRYF,TGTGCCATCTCGACTAGCGGGAGGCCCCGGCGGTACTTC
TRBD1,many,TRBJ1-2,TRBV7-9,CASSLAGQGGYGYTF,TGTGCCAGCAGCTTAGCAGGACAGGGGGGCTATGGCTACACCTTC
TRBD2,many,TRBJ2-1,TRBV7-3,CASSEWASGGSSYNEQFF,TGTGCCAGCAGCGAGTGGGCTAGCGGGGGGAGCTCCTACAATGAGCAGTTCTTC
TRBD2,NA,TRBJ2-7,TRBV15,CATSRDVASGNYEQYF,TGTGCCACCAGCAGAGATGTGGCTAGCGGGAATTACGAGCAGTACTTC
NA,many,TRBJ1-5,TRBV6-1,CASSPRQPNQPQHF,TGTGCCAGCAGTCCTAGACAGCCCAATCAGCCCCAGCATTTT
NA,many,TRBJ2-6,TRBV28,CASSLGGSGANVLTF,TGTGCCAGCAGCCTAGGGGGCTCTGGGGCCAACGTCCTGACTTTC
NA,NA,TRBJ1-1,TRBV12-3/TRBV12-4,CASSSRLSLFGRNTEAFF,TGTGCCAGCAGTTCTAGGCTCAGCCTTTTTGGGAGGAACACTGAAGCTTTCTTT
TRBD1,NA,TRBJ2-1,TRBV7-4,CASSFGQGMNEQFF,TGTGCCAGCAGCTTCGGACAGGGTATGAATGAGCAGTTCTTC
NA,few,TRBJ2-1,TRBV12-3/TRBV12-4,CASSFGFNEQFF,TGTGCCAGCAGTTTCGGGTTCAATGAGCAGTTCTTC
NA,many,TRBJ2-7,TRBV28,CASSQGVRDPTYEQYF,TGTGCCAGCAGCCAAGGGGTCCGGGACCCAACCTACGAGCAGTACTTC
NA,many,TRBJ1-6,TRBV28,CASSFGDGDFYNSPLHF,TGTGCCAGCAGTTTCGGGGACGGAGACTTTTATAATTCACCCCTCCACTTT
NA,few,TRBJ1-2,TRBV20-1,CSARRDRNYGYTF,TGCAGTGCTAGAAGAGACAGGAACTATGGCTACACCTTC
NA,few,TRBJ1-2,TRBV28,CASRYPRTGNYGYTF,TGTGCCAGCCGGTACCCCCGGACGGGGAACTATGGCTACACCTTC
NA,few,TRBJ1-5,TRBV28,CASSSRTFYSNQPQHF,TGTGCCAGCAGTTCCAGGACCTTTTATAGCAATCAGCCCCAGCATTTT
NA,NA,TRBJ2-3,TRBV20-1,CSAPLGSSSTDTQYF,TGCAGTGCCCCCCTCGGCAGTTCTAGCACAGATACGCAGTATTTT
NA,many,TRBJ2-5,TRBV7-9,CASSQWRDQETQYF,TGTGCCAGCAGCCAATGGCGGGACCAAGAGACCCAGTACTTC
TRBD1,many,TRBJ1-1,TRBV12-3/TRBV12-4,CASSLGMRGQQTHEAFF,TGTGCCAGCAGTTTAGGTATGAGGGGACAGCAAACACATGAAGCTTTCTTT
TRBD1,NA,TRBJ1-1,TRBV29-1,CSVGQGETEAFF,TGCAGCGTTGGACAGGGAGAAACTGAAGCTTTCTTT
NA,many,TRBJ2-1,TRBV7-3,CASSSLGWTAQFF,TGTGCCAGCAGCTCCTTAGGTTGGACAGCCCAGTTCTTC
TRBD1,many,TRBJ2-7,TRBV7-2,CASSLTDRPYYEQYF,TGTGCCAGCAGCTTGACGGACAGGCCTTACTACGAGCAGTACTTC
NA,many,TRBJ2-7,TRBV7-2,CASSLQSGPDEQYF,TGTGCCAGCAGCTTACAGTCAGGGCCGGACGAGCAGTACTTC
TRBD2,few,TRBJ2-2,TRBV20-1,CSALTSGGNTGELFF,TGCAGTGCGCTTACTAGCGGGGGGAACACCGGGGAGCTGTTTTTT
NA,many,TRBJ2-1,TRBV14,CASSQEWGSSYNEQFF,TGTGCCAGCAGCCAAGAATGGGGGAGCTCCTACAATGAGCAGTTCTTC
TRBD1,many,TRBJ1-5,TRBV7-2,CASSLPGGTNQPQHF,TGTGCCAGCAGCTTACCAGGGGGGACAAATCAGCCCCAGCATTTT
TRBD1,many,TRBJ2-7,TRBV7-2,CASSLGPPGTGGEQYF,TGTGCCAGCAGCTTAGGTCCCCCTGGGACAGGGGGCGAGCAGTACTTC
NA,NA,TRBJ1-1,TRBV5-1,CASSLSPGEGSEAFF,TGCGCCAGCAGCTTGTCCCCAGGGGAGGGGTCTGAAGCTTTCTTT
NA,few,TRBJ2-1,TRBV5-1,CASSLARQGPYNEQFF,TGCGCCAGCAGCTTGGCCCGTCAGGGGCCCTACAATGAGCAGTTCTTC
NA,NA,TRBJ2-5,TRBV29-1,CSVEPHQETQYF,TGCAGCGTTGAACCTCACCAAGAGACCCAGTACTTC
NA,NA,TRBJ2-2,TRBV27,CASSPTLDRTGELFF,TGTGCCAGCAGTCCCACCCTCGACAGGACCGGGGAGCTGTTTTTT
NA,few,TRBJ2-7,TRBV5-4,CASSLEKTVTYEQYF,TGTGCCAGCAGCTTGGAAAAAACGGTTACCTACGAGCAGTACTTC
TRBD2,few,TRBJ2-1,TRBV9,CASSARTSGGDEQFF,TGTGCCAGCAGCGCCCGGACTAGCGGGGGGGATGAGCAGTTCTTC
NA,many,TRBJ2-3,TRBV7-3,CASSLVADTQYF,TGTGCCAGCAGCTTGGTGGCAGATACGCAGTATTTT
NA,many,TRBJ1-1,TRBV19,CASSLGGTGWTEAFF,TGTGCCAGTAGCCTTGGGGGGACGGGTTGGACTGAAGCTTTCTTT
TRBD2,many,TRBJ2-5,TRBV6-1,CASSSVGGAEETQYF,TGTGCCAGCAGTTCGGTCGGGGGGGCCGAGGAGACCCAGTACTTC
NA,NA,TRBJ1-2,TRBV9,CASSVVAGGYGYTF,TGTGCCAGCAGCGTAGTCGCGGGGGGCTATGGCTACACCTTC
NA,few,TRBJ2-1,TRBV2,CASSDVSSYNEQFF,TGTGCCAGCAGTGATGTTAGCTCCTACAATGAGCAGTTCTTC
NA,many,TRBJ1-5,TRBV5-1,CASSASPLGGRHNQPQHF,TGCGCCAGCAGCGCCTCCCCCCTCGGGGGCAGACACAATCAGCCCCAGCATTTT
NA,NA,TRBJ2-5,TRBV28,CASKGRKETQYF,TGTGCCAGCAAGGGTCGTAAAGAGACCCAGTACTTC